The clone carrying this TCR beta chain was observed many times. Its antigen is currently unknown. Within the sample, other DNA sequences also encode this same CDR3. Genomic DNA of every subset was divided equally among multiple immunoSEQ plates. Here immunoSEQ multiplex PCR was the method, and the copy in TCRdb shows in-frame clones only, minus some. The table shows about 1.1 million clones, with roughly 80% occurring only once. These data come from a study of shared clonotypes between healthy human individuals. Study-wide results and caveats: Compared with clonotypes that all four donors shared, non-shared clonotypes had lower generation probabilities.

In germline, CDR1 is MGHRA, CDR2 YSYEKL. The V and J ends lost 3 bases and 0 bases respectively, with 8 bases between them. The CDR3 runs 14 residues. It was into CD45RA+ naive and CD45RA-negative memory subsets that the CD4+ cells were split. The receptor was derived from a man younger than 35 in good health. Some clones in this sample may be carry-over from other donors' samples. V usage is TRBV4-1 and J usage is TRBJ1-1, with D possibly matching TRBD1 (6 bases). Source material: memory CD4+ T cells from PBMCs. This sample's subset: CD45RA-negative fraction. The CDR3 region has the DNA TGCGCCAGCAGCCAGGGACATCTGAACACTGAAGCTTTCTTT. Protein: CASSQGHLNTEAFF.